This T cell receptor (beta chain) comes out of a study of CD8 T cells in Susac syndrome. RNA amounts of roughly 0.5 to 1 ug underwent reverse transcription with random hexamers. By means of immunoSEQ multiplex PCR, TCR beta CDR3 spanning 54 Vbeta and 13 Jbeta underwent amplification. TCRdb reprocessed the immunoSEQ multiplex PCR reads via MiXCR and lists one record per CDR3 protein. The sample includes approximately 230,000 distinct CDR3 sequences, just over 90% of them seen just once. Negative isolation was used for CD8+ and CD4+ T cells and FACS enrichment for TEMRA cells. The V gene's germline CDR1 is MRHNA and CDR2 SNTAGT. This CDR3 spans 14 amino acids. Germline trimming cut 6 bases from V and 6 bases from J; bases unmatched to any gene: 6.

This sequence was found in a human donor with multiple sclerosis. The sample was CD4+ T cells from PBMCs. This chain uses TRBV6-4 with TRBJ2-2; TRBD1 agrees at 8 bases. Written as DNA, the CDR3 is TGTGCCAGCAGCAGGGGGCCTCAATCCGGGGAGCTGTTTTTT. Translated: CASSRGPQSGELFF.